The clone carrying this T cell receptor (beta chain) is medium-sized by share. What it recognizes is unknown. This entry is derived from a study of spatial heterogeneity in lung cancer. On the study more broadly: Consistently, beta-chain sequences turned up in larger numbers than alpha-chain sequences did. Whole-study findings and limits: Of the expanded TCRs, ubiquitous and regional counts tracked the counts of ubiquitous and regional nonsynonymous mutations, respectively. Intratumoral expanded alpha and beta TCR counts were found to track tumor mutation counts.

V lost 1 base and J 8 bases, leaving 9 bases between the germline ends. CDR3 size: 13 residues. Per germline, CDR1 KGHSH and CDR2 LQKENI. TCRdb called the 5' RACE reads again in MiXCR, with one record for every CDR3 protein. The sample comprises 2,000 or so distinct CDR3 sequences, under 8.5% of which are singletons, and about 23% rests with the top ten. Time point described: sample taken at primary tumor resection. The donor population consisted of some 70 patients with untreated, early-stage non-small cell lung cancer. The source of this sequence is a male donor with early-stage non-small cell lung cancer. Material: lung tumor tissue, obtained at surgery. V is TRBV18 and J is TRBJ1-5; tentative D call: TRBD1 (6 bases). The CDR3 DNA follows: TGTGCCAGCTCACCACGGGGGCAAGAGCCCCAGCATTTT. Its protein is CASSPRGQEPQHF.